This T cell receptor (beta chain) was captured in a study of PD-1 blockade in classical Hodgkin lymphoma. Study-level results: The study found that TCR diversity rose significantly by C4D1 in CD4+ but not CD8+ cells.

Comments on this clone: What it binds is not known.

Time point specified: cycle 4 day 1 (C4D1), after 5 to 7 weeks of nivolumab. Following autologous stem cell transplantation, relapse occurred in every patient, and exposure to brentuximab vedotin varied. The table came from immunoSEQ multiplex PCR; TCRdb's copy has only in-frame clones and leaves some out. The sample contains more than 95,000 clones, around 90% of which appear only once. Germline CDR1 SGHTA, CDR2 FQGNSA. The CDR3 spans 19 residues. Losses at the gene ends were 1 base for V and 1 base for J; bases not matched to a gene: 14. V and J are TRBV7-2 and TRBJ2-3; 7 bases map to TRBD1. The TCR sequence derives from a human donor with classical Hodgkin lymphoma. Specimen: peripheral blood mononuclear cells (PBMCs), collected before the fourth cycle of nivolumab. In DNA, the CDR3 is TGTGCCAGCAGCTTAGTTGTAGCAGACAGGGAGAGGGGCACAGATACGCAGTATTTT. Amino acid sequence: CASSLVVADRERGTDTQYF.